This T cell receptor beta chain was observed in a study of regulatory T cells in long-lasting Graves disease. Points from the study as a whole: Persistent Graves' cases showed lower TCR diversity than newly diagnosed cases.

This clonotype has ten or more counts. Its antigen remains unknown. As to time point: newly diagnosed GD, antithyroid drugs for less than 3 months. TCR sequences were obtained from RNA taken from PBMCs. A volume of roughly 8.4 milliliters of peripheral blood was collected in EDTA tubes. The ends lost 8 bases at V and 6 bases at J; junction bases unmatched: 12. The CDR3 extends over 14 amino acids. Germline lookup yields CDR1 ENHRY and CDR2 SYGVKD. The TCR beta library used iRepertoire HTBI primers with Arm-PCR amplification of CDR3. TCRdb re-analysed the multiplex PCR reads in MiXCR, keeping a single row per CDR3 protein. The sample records 350,000 to 500,000 distinct CDR3 sequences, 16% being singletons. These data were likewise used in another study, on T cells in Graves' hyperthyroidism and ophthalmopathy. That work states: Graves' hyperthyroidism without ophthalmopathy progression within 18 months was termed stable.

This chain connects TRBV10-3 to TRBJ2-7, with TRBD2 identical over 8 bases. The source material was peripheral blood mononuclear cells (PBMCs), sampled at new diagnosis, from a patient treated with antithyroid drugs. This sequence was found in a woman aged 25 to 39 with Graves disease. The CDR3 here is CAIESGGAESEQYF. The CDR3 region has the DNA TGTGCCATCGAGTCGGGGGGGGCTGAGAGCGAGCAGTACTTC.